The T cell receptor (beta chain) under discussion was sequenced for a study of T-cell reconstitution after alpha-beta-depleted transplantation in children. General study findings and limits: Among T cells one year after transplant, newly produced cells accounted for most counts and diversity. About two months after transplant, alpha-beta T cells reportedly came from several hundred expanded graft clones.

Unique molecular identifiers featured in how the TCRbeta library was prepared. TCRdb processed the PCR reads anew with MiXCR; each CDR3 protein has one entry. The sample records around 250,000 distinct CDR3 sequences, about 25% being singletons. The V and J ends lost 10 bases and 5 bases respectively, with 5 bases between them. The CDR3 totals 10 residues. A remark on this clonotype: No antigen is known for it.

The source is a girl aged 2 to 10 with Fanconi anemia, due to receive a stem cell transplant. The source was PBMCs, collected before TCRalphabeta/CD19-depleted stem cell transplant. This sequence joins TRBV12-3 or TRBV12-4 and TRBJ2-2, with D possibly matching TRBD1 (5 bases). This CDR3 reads CATGTGELFF. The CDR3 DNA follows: TGTGCCACAGGGACCGGGGAGCTGTTTTTT.